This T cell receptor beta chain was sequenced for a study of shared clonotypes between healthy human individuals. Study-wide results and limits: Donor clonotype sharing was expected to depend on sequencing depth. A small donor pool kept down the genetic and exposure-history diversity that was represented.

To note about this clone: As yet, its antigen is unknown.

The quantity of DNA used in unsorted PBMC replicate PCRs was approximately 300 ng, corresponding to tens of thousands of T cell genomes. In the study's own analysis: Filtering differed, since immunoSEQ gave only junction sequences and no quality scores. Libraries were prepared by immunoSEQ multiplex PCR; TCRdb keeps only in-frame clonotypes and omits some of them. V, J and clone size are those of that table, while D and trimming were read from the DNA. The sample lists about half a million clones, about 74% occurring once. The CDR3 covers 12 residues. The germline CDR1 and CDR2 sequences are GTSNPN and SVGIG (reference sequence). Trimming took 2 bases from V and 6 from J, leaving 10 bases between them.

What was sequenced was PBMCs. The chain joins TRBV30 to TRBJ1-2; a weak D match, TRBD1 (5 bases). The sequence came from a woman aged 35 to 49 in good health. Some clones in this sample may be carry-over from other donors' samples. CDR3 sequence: CAWSRGQHGYTF. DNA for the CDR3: TGTGCCTGGAGTCGGGGCCAGCATGGCTACACCTTC.